The T cell receptor (beta chain) under discussion was sequenced for a study of blood T cell repertoires in COVID-19. In the original processing: From reference gene primer amplification, estimates of nucleated cell counts were derived. Sequenced by immunoSEQ multiplex PCR; TCRdb stores in-frame clones only, minus some. V and J calls plus clone size are reproduced from that table; the DNA served to infer D and trimming. Counted here are roughly 80,000 clones, almost 85% occurring once; the ten biggest clones make up approximately 10%. Trimming at V came to 5 bases and at J to 3 bases, leaving 9 bases not matched to a gene. Germline values: CDR1 LNHDA, CDR2 SQIVND (reference sequence). CDR3 length: 16 amino acids.

The receptor was derived from a man in his fifties with acute or convalescent COVID-19. The sequencing sample was made of peripheral blood. The V and J genes are TRBV19 and TRBJ1-5, with TRBD1 matching 8 bases. The CDR3 DNA reads as TGTGCCAGTAGTGAGCAGGGGGCAAGTTACAATCAGCCCCAGCATTTT. This gives the protein CASSEQGASYNQPQHF.